The table lists the clone carrying this T cell receptor (beta chain) with a few counts. The antigen remains undetermined. Germline DNA was also extracted, with blood RNA taken from unsorted whole blood. Infection with HBV was chronic in patients; they were treatment-naive. About 4.3 milliliters of peripheral blood were gathered ahead of the operation. These data are taken from a study of tumor-infiltrating lymphocytes in primary liver carcinoma. Study background: Sample yields, roughly 3.5 to 8 million productive TCRbeta reads, were similar across the tissue types.

The CDR3 is 13 amino acids. The V end lost 1 base, the J end lost 3 bases, and 7 bases lay between the germline ends. The germline V gene has CDR1 SGHRS and CDR2 YFSETQ. Overall study results and limits: Researchers found tumor-adjacent and tumor-blood pairs overlapped less than tumor region pairs.

A primer matching the constant region was used to make TCR beta cDNA from approximately 520 ng of total RNA. Nested multiplex PCR, run for three rounds with slightly modified ARM-PCR, yielded TCR beta libraries. In the first two PCR rounds, TRBV1-TRBV30 forward primers were paired with a C-beta reverse primer, and each round lasted 10 cycles. TCRdb re-called the multiplex PCR reads with MiXCR, one entry per CDR3 protein. The table has almost 200,000 distinct CDR3 sequences, about 65% seen once. This TCR derives from a woman in her sixties with primary liver carcinoma and hepatitis B virus infection. This chain uses TRBV5-1 with TRBJ2-5; D gene ambiguous. Material: peripheral blood. CDR3 DNA: TGCGCCAGCAGCTTGCATCAGAAAGAGACCCAGTACTTC. Translation gives CASSLHQKETQYF.